This entry describes one T cell receptor beta chain. Since a much larger clone is just one base distant, this may be a read error. The CDR3 does not end in the conserved phenylalanine or tryptophan, so this is likely a read error. Trimming pared 0 bases from V and 6 bases from J, leaving 14 bases between. This CDR3 is built from 14 residues. CDR1 and CDR2 (germline): DFQATT, SNEGSKA (reference sequence). The sample originates from a study of blood T cells in healthy people across ages. Through a sample-barcoded 5' primer and a J-beta primer mix, a second PCR was run for roughly 7 to 11 cycles. MiXCR was run by TCRdb on the 5' RACE reads, yielding one entry per CDR3 protein. The sample consists of around 1,500,000 distinct CDR3 sequences, roughly 28% of them appearing once.

The chain employs TRBV20-1 and TRBJ2-5; tentative D call: TRBD2 (5 bases). Sequencing was carried out using blood. The source is a woman in her twenties or thirties in good health. CDR3 DNA sequence: TGCAGTGCTAGAGATCATCCGGGAAAGAAGACCCAGTACTGC. Protein product: CSARDHPGKKTQYC.